The 13 T cell receptor beta chains listed next were all sequenced from one sample in a study of CD8 T cells in Susac syndrome (dated by TCRdb to the late 2010s). The library came from the immunoSEQ multiplex PCR assay. RNA was extracted using the RNeasy kit, and roughly 0.5 to 1 microgram was reverse transcribed with random hexamers. The raw public reads went through TCRdb reprocessing: fastp at Q25, MiXCR clone calling, in-frame beta chains kept. Every CDR3 protein is listed once, alongside the most common genes and DNA of its rows. Recorded for this sample are about 150,000 distinct CDR3 sequences; 90% to 95% of them occurred a single time. Together, the top ten hold approximately 0.17% of the sample. The material sequenced was CD4+ T cells from PBMCs. Receptor source: a human donor with Susac syndrome.

V usage is TRBV20-1 and J usage is TRBJ1-1, with D unclear. Germline CDR1 reads DFQATT; CDR2 reads SNEGSKA (reference sequence). This CDR3 comprises 13 residues. V lost 3 bases, J lost 1 base, and 9 bases lay in between. CDR3 amino acids: CSASKAGNTEAFF. CDR3 bases: TGCAGTGCTAGTAAGGCGGGGAACACTGAAGCTTTCTTT.

This rearrangement joins TRBV6-5 to TRBJ1-6; D ambiguous. Trimming removed 6 bases from V and 10 bases from J, with 13 bases in between. CDR3 length: 13 amino acids. CDR1 is MNHEY and CDR2 is SVGAGI in the germline V gene. DNA for the CDR3: TGTGCCAGCAGGGGCCCTTTAGGGTCACCCCTCCACTTT. Its protein product is CASRGPLGSPLHF.

The J gene is TRBJ2-5, the V gene TRBV12-3 or TRBV12-4; D unclear. The CDR3 extends over 13 amino acids. V was shortened by 2 bases and J by 2 bases, with 6 bases between the two germline ends. CDR3 protein: CASSLIRQETQYF. In DNA, the CDR3 is TGTGCCAGCAGTTTAATCCGACAAGAGACCCAGTACTTC.

The chain couples TRBV2 to TRBJ1-1, with D unclear. Germline CDR1 SNHLY, CDR2 FYNNEI. This CDR3 has 13 residues. Trimming stripped 7 bases from V and 1 base from J, with 10 bases between. CDR3 coding DNA: TGTGCCAGCATCCGGGATGGGAACACTGAAGCTTTCTTT. It specifies CASIRDGNTEAFF.

This clonotype was found once. This sequence joins TRBV7-2 and TRBJ1-1; D is possibly TRBD1 (6 bases). The CDR3 has 12 amino acids. The germline V gene encodes CDR1 SGHTA and CDR2 FQGNSA. With 5 bases removed from V and 10 bases from J, the gap between germline ends came to 14 bases. The CDR3 loop reads CASSPLQGRAFF. CDR3 coding DNA: TGTGCCAGCAGCCCCCTTCAGGGGAGAGCTTTCTTT.

This rearrangement joins TRBV29-1 to TRBJ2-4; 7 bases fit TRBD1. The junction had 8 bases not matched to a gene; V was cut back by 0 bases and J by 3 bases. The CDR3 is 16 residues long. Germline V gene lookup returns CDR1 SQVTM and CDR2 ANQGSEA. The CDR3 bases are TGCAGCGTTGAAGATAGGGCCAGGGGGTTCAAAAACATTCAGTACTTC. This translates into CSVEDRARGFKNIQYF.

V usage is TRBV24-1 and J usage is TRBJ2-2; D is unclear. The CDR3 sequence is 12 residues long. Germline V gene data show CDR1 as KGHDR and CDR2 as SFDVKD. Trimming cost V 6 bases and J 4 bases, with 5 bases left between them. CDR3 loop: CATSQITGELFF. The CDR3 bases are TGTGCCACCAGTCAAATCACCGGGGAGCTGTTTTTT.

CDR3 region: CASSLEGTGDQPQHF. For the CDR3, the DNA is TGTGCCAGCAGCTTAGAGGGGACAGGGGATCAGCCCCAGCATTTT. This rearrangement joins TRBV7-2 to TRBJ1-5; TRBD1 agrees at 10 bases. Trimming cost V 1 base and J 5 bases; bases outside gene matches: 2. CDR3 length: 15 residues. The germline gives CDR1 SGHTA, CDR2 FQGNSA.

This chain uses TRBV15 with TRBJ2-3; D might be TRBD1 (5 bases). The CDR3 totals 16 residues. CDR1 is LNHNV and CDR2 is YYDKDF in the germline V gene (reference sequence). Trimming shortened V by 0 bases and J by 0 bases, and 10 bases separated the two germline ends. CDR3 coding DNA: TGTGCCACCAGCAGAGAACGTGGGGCGAGCACAGATACGCAGTATTTT. Encoded protein: CATSRERGASTDTQYF.

In the case of this clonotype: Germline and junction disagree at one end, which may indicate a read error. V usage is TRBV29-1 and J usage is TRBJ1-5, with TRBD1 identical over 8 bases. The CDR3 is made up of 10 amino acids. Germline assignment: CDR1 SQVTM and CDR2 ANQGSEA. The CDR3 reads CSVEEGDRIF. The CDR3 DNA sequence: TGCAGCGTTGAAGAGGGGGACAGGATTTTT. Full variable domain (outside the CDR3, taken from reference TRBV29-1 and TRBJ1-5): SAVISQKPSRDICQRGTSLTIQCQVDSQVTMMFWYRQQPGQSLTLIATANQGSEATYESGFVIDKFPISRPNLTFSTLTVSNMSPEDSSIYLCSVEEGDRIFGDGTRLSIL.

J is TRBJ1-4 and V is TRBV5-4, with 7 bases identical to TRBD1. This CDR3 is 15 amino acids long. V was pared by 4 bases and J by 8 bases, with 11 bases of the junction left unmatched. Germline V gene lookup returns CDR1 SGHNT and CDR2 YYREEE (reference sequence). CDR3 sequence reads: CASSISGGRSEKLFF. As DNA, the CDR3 is TGTGCCAGCAGCATCTCAGGGGGACGAAGCGAAAAACTGTTTTTT.

The chain has TRBV9 and TRBJ2-3; D is perhaps TRBD1 (8 bases). Germline lookup yields CDR1 SGDLS and CDR2 YYNGEE. This CDR3 comprises 15 residues. V lost 6 bases to trimming and J lost 6 bases, with 20 bases between them. The CDR3 sequence is CASTFTGGAGDTQYF. The CDR3 bases are TGTGCCAGCACCTTCACAGGGGGGGCCGGGGATACGCAGTATTTT. Full variable domain (rest looked up from reference TRBV9 and TRBJ2-3): DSGVTQTPKHLITATGQRVTLRCSPRSGDLSVYWYQQSLDQGLQFLIQYYNGEERAKGNILERFSAQQFPDLHSELNLSSLELGDSALYFCASTFTGGAGDTQYFGPGTRLTVL.

The chain couples TRBV12-3 or TRBV12-4 to TRBJ2-3; 9 bases fit TRBD2. The junction had 15 bases not matched to a gene; V was cut back by 7 bases and J by 7 bases. This CDR3 has 16 residues. CDR3 protein: CASTRSLAGGDHTQYF. The CDR3 nucleotides are TGTGCCAGCACCCGATCCCTGGCGGGGGGGGATCATACGCAGTATTTT.